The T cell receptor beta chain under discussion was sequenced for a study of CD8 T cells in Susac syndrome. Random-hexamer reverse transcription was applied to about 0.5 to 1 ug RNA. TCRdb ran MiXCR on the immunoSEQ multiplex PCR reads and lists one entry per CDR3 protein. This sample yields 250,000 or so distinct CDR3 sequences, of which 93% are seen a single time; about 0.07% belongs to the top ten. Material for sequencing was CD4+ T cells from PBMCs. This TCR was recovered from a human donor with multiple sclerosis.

The CDR3 sequence is CAGSGRGYEQYF. The CDR3 nucleotides read TGTGCCGGATCAGGGAGGGGCTACGAGCAGTACTTC. The chain uses TRBV30 and TRBJ2-7; 7 bases line up with TRBD2. J lost 3 bases, V lost 8 bases, and 7 bases had no gene match. Looked up from germline, CDR1 is GTSNPN and CDR2 is SVGIG (reference sequence). The CDR3 sequence is 12 residues long.